The TCR beta chain described here comes from a study of siplizumab effects on memory and regulatory T cells. Coculturing at 37°C lasted 5 to 7 days for the mixed lymphocyte reaction cells. Broader study findings: Confirmation that proliferating Tregs from siplizumab cultures had suppressive function was not obtained.

Only in-frame clones appear in the TCRdb table, and some are missing; sequencing was by immunoSEQ multiplex PCR. This table holds under 9,000 clones, around a third found once. The length of the CDR3 is 14 residues. Germline CDR1 SGHAT, CDR2 FQNNGV. V lost 1 base, J lost 6 bases, and 13 bases lay in between. This clone was detected only a few times. Its antigen is unidentified. This receptor was identified in a human donor in good health; the cells came from an allogeneic mixed lymphocyte reaction. The sequenced material came from CFSE-low (dividing) CD8+ T cells sorted from an allogeneic mixed lymphocyte reaction. The rearrangement joins TRBV11-2 to TRBJ2-7; the D gene is possibly TRBD1 (6 bases). The CDR3 reads CASSLGAGQSEQYF. CDR3 nucleotides: TGTGCCAGCAGCTTAGGGGCCGGACAGAGCGAGCAGTACTTC.